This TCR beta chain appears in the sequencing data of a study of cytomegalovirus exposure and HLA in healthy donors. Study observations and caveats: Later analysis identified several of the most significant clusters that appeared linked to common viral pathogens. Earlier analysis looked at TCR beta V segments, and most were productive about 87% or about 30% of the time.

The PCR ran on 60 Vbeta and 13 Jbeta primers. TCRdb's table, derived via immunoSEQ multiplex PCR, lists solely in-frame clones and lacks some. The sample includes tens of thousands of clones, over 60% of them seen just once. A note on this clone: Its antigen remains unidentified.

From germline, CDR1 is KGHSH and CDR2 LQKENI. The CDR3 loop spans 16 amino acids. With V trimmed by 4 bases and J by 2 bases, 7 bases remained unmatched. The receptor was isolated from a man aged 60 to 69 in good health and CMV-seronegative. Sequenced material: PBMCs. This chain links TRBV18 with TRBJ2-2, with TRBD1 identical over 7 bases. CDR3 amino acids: CASSLYRGQNTGELFF. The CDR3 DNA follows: TGTGCCAGCTCACTTTACAGGGGACAAAACACCGGGGAGCTGTTTTTT.